What follows are 9 T cell receptor beta chains derived from one specimen sequenced in a study of blood T cell repertoires in COVID-19. Here immunoSEQ multiplex PCR was the method, and the copy in TCRdb shows in-frame clones only, minus some. Of about 210,000 clones in the sample, about 88% were seen once. Sequencing was performed on peripheral blood. The receptors stem from a woman aged 40 to 50 with acute or convalescent COVID-19.

This rearrangement joins TRBV5-6 to TRBJ2-3; 12 bases fit TRBD2. The CDR3 is 18 residues long. The ends lost 3 bases at V and 0 bases at J; junction bases unmatched: 8. Germline CDR1 and CDR2: SGHDT and YYEEEE. This CDR3 is CASSSLGLAGGSTDTQYF. The DNA for the CDR3 is TGTGCCAGCAGCTCGCTAGGGCTAGCGGGGGGGAGCACAGATACGCAGTATTTT.

The CDR3 nucleotides read TGTGCCAGCAGGACGTCCGGGACATCGCCCTATGGCTACACCTTC. Translating gives CASRTSGTSPYGYTF. The chain has TRBV3-1 (or the pseudogene TRBV3-2) and TRBJ1-2, with D possibly TRBD1 on 6 matching bases. Trimming took off 6 bases at V and 4 bases at J, with 18 bases between the two ends. Per germline, CDR1 LGHDT and CDR2 YNNKEL (reference sequence). The length of the CDR3 is 15 residues.

V gene TRBV19 combines with J gene TRBJ1-5, with D unresolved. From germline, CDR1 is LNHDA and CDR2 SQIVND (reference sequence). The V gene lost 6 bases and the J gene lost 0 bases, with 18 bases spanning the gap. CDR3 size: 17 residues. The CDR3 bases are TGTGCCAGTAGATATCCCCCCGGGGTAGGTAGCAATCAGCCCCAGCATTTT. This sequence encodes CASRYPPGVGSNQPQHF.

The chain joins TRBV5-1 to TRBJ2-2, with 7 bases identical to TRBD1. This CDR3 region has 16 residues. Germline CDR1 and CDR2: SGHRS and YFSETQ. After removal of 2 bases from V and 6 bases from J, the junction contained 10 bases not matched to a gene. CDR3 nucleotides: TGCGCCAGCAGCTTTACTGACAGGGCGGCGGCCGGGGAGCTGTTTTTT. It encodes CASSFTDRAAAGELFF.

The chain couples TRBV24-1 to TRBJ2-5; 7 nucleotides agree with TRBD2. The length of the CDR3 is 15 residues. Germline trimming cut 3 bases from V and 5 bases from J; bases unmatched to any gene: 8. Germline V gene sequence: CDR1 KGHDR, CDR2 SFDVKD. The CDR3 region is CATSDRTSPHETQYF. DNA for the CDR3: TGTGCCACCAGTGATCGGACTAGTCCTCACGAGACCCAGTACTTC.

The CDR3: CASSLGRGPLHF. The CDR3 DNA sequence: TGTGCCAGCAGCTTAGGCCGAGGACCCCTCCACTTT. The chain couples TRBV7-2 to TRBJ1-6, with D hard to call. This CDR3 spans 12 amino acids. The V gene lost 1 base and the J gene lost 12 bases, with 7 bases spanning the gap. Germline CDR1 reads SGHTA; CDR2 reads FQGNSA.

This clone is labeled medium-sized (0.01 to 0.1%). The chain joins TRBV7-9 to TRBJ1-2; 7 bases are a match to TRBD1. CDR1 SEHNR and CDR2 FQNEAQ come from the germline V gene (reference sequence). Trimming removed 1 base from V and 2 bases from J; junction bases left unmatched: 4. CDR3 length: 15 amino acids. CDR3 in amino acids: CASSLGGQENYGYTF. CDR3 sequence (DNA): TGTGCCAGCAGCTTAGGCGGACAGGAAAACTATGGCTACACCTTC.

This chain joins TRBV6-6 and TRBJ1-2, with 8 bases fitting TRBD1. This CDR3 is built from 16 residues. J was trimmed by 5 bases and V by 0 bases; bases with no gene match: 8. Germline V CDR1 and CDR2: MNHNY, SVGAGI (reference sequence). CDR3 residues: CASSYSSTGAPYGYTF. The CDR3 region has the DNA TGTGCCAGCAGTTACTCGTCGACAGGGGCTCCTTATGGCTACACCTTC.

This clone has only one observation. This chain joins TRBV19 and TRBJ1-1, with 8 nucleotides matching TRBD1. The CDR3 sequence is 15 residues long. Germline assignment: CDR1 LNHDA and CDR2 SQIVND (reference sequence). J lost 4 bases, V lost 7 bases, and 11 bases had no gene match. CDR3 loop: CASKDRAGFATEAFF. CDR3 coding DNA: TGTGCCAGTAAGGACAGGGCCGGGTTTGCCACTGAAGCTTTCTTT.